The T cell receptor (beta chain) under discussion was sequenced for a study of cytomegalovirus exposure and HLA in healthy donors. Study background: The study placed 80% to 90% of its 398 genotyped donors in the Caucasian-associated ancestry cluster. Study-wide results and limits: TCR beta chains associated with HLA were, in a later analysis, more clonally expanded than equally common others.

This clone has only one observation. The antigen remains undetermined. The PCR had 60 Vbeta and 13 Jbeta primers. Sequencing was performed with immunoSEQ multiplex PCR; in TCRdb, only in-frame clones are kept and a portion is missing. The data show roughly 48,000 clones, with about three quarters seen just once and about 3.2% held by the top ten. Germline lookup yields CDR1 MNHEY and CDR2 SVGAGI. With 4 bases clipped from V and 7 bases from J, the junction kept 1 base outside the gene matches. This CDR3 is 13 amino acids long. This sequence was found in a man aged 18 to 35 in good health and CMV-seronegative. The chain uses TRBV6-5 and TRBJ2-7, with 13 nucleotides matching TRBD2. Material: PBMCs. The CDR3 region is CASSSGLAGEQYF. The CDR3 DNA sequence: TGTGCCAGCAGTTCGGGACTAGCGGGAGAGCAGTACTTC.